Ten or more counts support the clone carrying this T cell receptor (beta chain). Its antigen is still unknown. Constant-segment primers served in 5'RACE that generated TCR alpha and TCR beta cDNA libraries bearing sample barcodes and UMIs. TCRdb independently ran MiXCR on the 5' RACE reads; one entry per CDR3 protein. The sample lists hundreds of thousands of distinct CDR3 sequences, approximately 15% occurring once. Germline V gene sequence: CDR1 SGDLS, CDR2 YYNGEE. V lost 0 bases and J 5 bases, leaving 11 bases between the germline ends. The CDR3 extends over 14 amino acids. The data derive from a study of T-cell memory formation after mild COVID-19. Study-level information: TCR clusters were mostly donor specific. Study results and limitations: CD4/CD8 balance held among clones contracting day 15 to 85, and later expanders leaned CD4+. Contracting CD8+ clones were enriched in EMRA, CD4+ mainly in CM and EM.

This clonotype was obtained from a young man who had mild COVID-19 (a few samples of this study predate the infection). Cell type and time point are not known. What was sequenced was PBMCs or a T cell subset sorted from them (not recorded which). This rearrangement joins TRBV9 to TRBJ2-5; D is uncertain. The CDR3 loop is CASSVGPDRETQYF. The CDR3 bases are TGTGCCAGCAGCGTAGGACCCGATAGGGAGACCCAGTACTTC.